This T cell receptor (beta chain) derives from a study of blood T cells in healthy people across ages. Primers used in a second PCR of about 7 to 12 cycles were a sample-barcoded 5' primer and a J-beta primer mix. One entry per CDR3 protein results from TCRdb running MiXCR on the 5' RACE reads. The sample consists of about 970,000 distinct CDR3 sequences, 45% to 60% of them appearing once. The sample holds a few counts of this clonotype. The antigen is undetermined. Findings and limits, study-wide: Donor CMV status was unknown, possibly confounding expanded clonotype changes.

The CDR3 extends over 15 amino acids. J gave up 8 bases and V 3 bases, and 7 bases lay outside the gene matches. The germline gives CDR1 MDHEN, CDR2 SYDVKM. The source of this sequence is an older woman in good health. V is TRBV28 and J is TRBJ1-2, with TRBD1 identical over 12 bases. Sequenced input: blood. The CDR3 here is CASSLEGQGARGYTF. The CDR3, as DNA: TGTGCCAGCAGTTTGGAGGGACAGGGGGCGCGCGGCTACACCTTC.